This T cell receptor (beta chain) comes out of a study of CD8 T cells in ankylosing spondylitis. Details on this clonotype: Its antigen remains unknown.

V lost 5 bases to trimming and J lost 2 bases; unmatched junction nucleotides: 5. Germline CDR1 and CDR2: LGHDT and YNNKEL (reference sequence). The CDR3 is made up of 15 amino acids. Study-wide points: Previously reported in reactive arthritis synovial fluid and blood were some of the motif variants. Characteristic of ankylosing spondylitis blood, it appeared, was a TCR beta motif comprising about eight highly homologous variants. A CD8+ phenotype characterized the disease-linked clones, which were relatively rare in peripheral blood. Disease-linked clones reportedly showed significant enrichment in matched ankylosing spondylitis synovial fluid.

The TCR beta libraries were generated through quantitative 5'-RACE incorporating molecular barcodes. TCRdb re-derived calls from the 5' RACE reads in MiXCR, one entry per CDR3 protein. The repertoire holds 450,000 or so distinct CDR3 sequences, with around 26% as singletons. The TCR comes from a male donor with ankylosing spondylitis. This chain uses TRBV3-1 with TRBJ1-3; 8 positions agree with TRBD1. The material sequenced was blood, either unsorted or a sorted T cell fraction (not recorded which). In nucleotides, the CDR3 is TGTGCCAGCAGCACATCGACAGGGGCTGGAAACACCATATATTTT. It yields the protein CASSTSTGAGNTIYF.